The T cell receptor (beta chain) described here comes from a study of blood T cell repertoires in COVID-19. Study at large: Samples taken during acute and convalescent COVID-19 were collected in the United States, Italy and Spain. T cells, B-cell-depleted T cells, or PBMCs provided the cDNA or gDNA that served as material.

In the original analysis: It was from reference gene primer amplification that nucleated cell counts were estimated. Libraries were prepared by immunoSEQ multiplex PCR; TCRdb keeps only in-frame clonotypes and omits some of them. D and trimming were read from the DNA, whereas the V and J calls and clone size are those reported in that table. Of some 71,000 clones in the sample, approximately 80% were seen once. The CDR3 spans 13 residues. The V gene's germline CDR1 is SGHAT and CDR2 FQNNGV. V was trimmed by 3 bases and J by 5 bases, leaving 11 bases between them. The chain joins TRBV11-2 to TRBJ2-7; D might be TRBD2 (6 bases). The sample was peripheral blood. The source of this sequence is a woman aged 70-85 years with acute or convalescent COVID-19. CDR3 bases: TGTGCCAGCAGCTTTTCGGGAGCCGACGAGCAGTACTTC. Translated, it gives CASSFSGADEQYF. The full variable domain, its missing parts supplied by reference TRBV11-2 and TRBJ2-7, is EAGVAQSPRYKIIEKRQSVAFWCNPISGHATLYWYQQILGQGPKLLIQFQNNGVVDDSQLPKDRFSAERLKGVDSTLKIQPAKLEDSAVYLCASSFSGADEQYFGPGTRLTVT.